The rows below give T cell receptor beta chains drawn from one sample of a study of blood T cell repertoires in COVID-19. Generated by immunoSEQ multiplex PCR, the TCRdb table keeps only in-frame clones and is missing some. The profile shows around 320,000 clones, 70% to 90% of them singletons. Sequenced input: peripheral blood. These receptors came from a woman aged 25 to 45 who had recovered from COVID-19. Each CDR3 is given with its conserved first and last residue. D genes are given only for firm matches. Clone sizes are given selectively: once, few, many, or a class where the clone is expanded.

V gene	clone size	J gene	D gene	CDR3 protein	CDR3 DNA
TRBV6-1	-	TRBJ1-5	-	CASSEGRRRVYSGNQPQHF	TGTGCCAGCAGTGAAGGGCGTCGCAGGGTGTATTCCGGCAATCAGCCCCAGCATTTT
TRBV7-6	-	TRBJ2-3	TRBD2	CASSLVAASGGSTDTQYF	TGTGCCAGCAGCTTAGTCGCGGCTAGCGGGGGGAGCACAGATACGCAGTATTTT
TRBV3-1/TRBV3-2	-	TRBJ1-2	-	CASSPDTGYGYTF	TGTGCCAGCAGCCCGGACACGGGCTATGGCTACACCTTC
TRBV29-1	-	TRBJ1-4	TRBD1	CSVDGTGGEKLFF	TGCAGCGTTGACGGGACAGGAGGTGAAAAACTGTTTTTT
TRBV28	-	TRBJ1-1	-	CASSLRDMNTEAFF	TGTGCCAGCAGTTTGCGGGATATGAACACTGAAGCTTTCTTT
TRBV2	-	TRBJ1-1	TRBD1	CASSEEGADTEAFF	TGTGCCAGCAGTGAAGAGGGGGCGGACACTGAAGCTTTCTTT
TRBV28	-	TRBJ1-5	TRBD1	CASSLVFDRANQPQHF	TGTGCCAGCAGTTTGGTATTTGACAGGGCAAATCAGCCCCAGCATTTT
TRBV4-3	-	TRBJ2-5	TRBD1	CASSQVLTGAHFQETQYF	TGCGCCAGCAGCCAAGTCCTTACAGGGGCCCATTTCCAAGAGACCCAGTACTTC
TRBV7-9	-	TRBJ2-5	-	CASSFSLQQETQYF	TGTGCCAGCAGCTTTTCCCTACAGCAAGAGACCCAGTACTTC
TRBV2	-	TRBJ2-2	TRBD2	CASSAGLANTGELFF	TGTGCCAGCAGTGCGGGACTAGCGAACACCGGGGAGCTGTTTTTT
TRBV7-9	few	TRBJ1-4	-	CASVSRADEKLFF	TGTGCCAGCGTCAGCAGGGCGGATGAAAAACTGTTTTTT
TRBV3-1/TRBV3-2	few	TRBJ1-1	-	CASSQLNTEAFF	TGTGCCAGCAGCCAACTAAACACTGAAGCTTTCTTT
TRBV4-1	-	TRBJ1-1	TRBD1	CASSQGPGQGYTEAFF	TGCGCCAGCAGCCAGGGACCGGGACAGGGATACACTGAAGCTTTCTTT
TRBV7-9	-	TRBJ2-5	TRBD1	CASSVRQGRWETQYF	TGTGCCAGCAGCGTCCGACAGGGGCGTTGGGAGACCCAGTACTTC
TRBV19	few	TRBJ1-4	-	CASSITTNEKLFF	TGTGCCAGTAGTATCACAACTAATGAAAAACTGTTTTTT
TRBV28	-	TRBJ1-2	-	CASSSPPHRDVDYGYTF	TGTGCCAGCAGTTCCCCTCCTCACAGGGATGTAGACTATGGCTACACCTTC
TRBV9	-	TRBJ1-2	TRBD1	CASSVAPTGDYGYTF	TGTGCCAGCAGCGTAGCCCCGACAGGGGACTATGGCTACACCTTC
TRBV2	-	TRBJ2-5	TRBD2	CASSDSSGKEETQYF	TGTGCCAGCAGTGATTCTAGCGGAAAAGAAGAGACCCAGTACTTC
TRBV30	-	TRBJ2-5	-	CAWSGRASGKETQYF	TGTGCCTGGAGCGGGCGGGCCTCAGGAAAAGAGACCCAGTACTTC
TRBV6-4	once	TRBJ1-2	-	CASSDSNSWGYTF	TGTGCCAGCAGTGACTCAAACAGTTGGGGCTACACCTTC
TRBV6-5	few	TRBJ2-7	-	CASSYSRLVYEQYF	TGTGCCAGCAGTTACTCCAGACTAGTCTACGAGCAGTACTTC
TRBV7-2	-	TRBJ1-2	-	CASSLVGSYGYTF	TGTGCCAGCAGCTTAGTAGGGAGTTATGGCTACACCTTC
TRBV5-4	-	TRBJ2-7	-	CASSGTVDSSYEQYF	TGTGCCAGCAGCGGAACCGTTGACAGCTCCTACGAGCAGTACTTC
TRBV7-3	-	TRBJ2-5	TRBD1	CASSMDRAKTQYF	TGTGCCAGCAGCATGGACAGGGCCAAGACCCAGTACTTC
TRBV6-5	-	TRBJ1-1	-	CASRVGGSNTEAFF	TGTGCCAGCAGGGTGGGGGGTTCGAACACTGAAGCTTTCTTT
TRBV24-1	-	TRBJ1-2	TRBD1	CATSDGTGSSYGYTF	TGTGCCACCAGTGATGGGACAGGGAGTAGCTATGGCTACACCTTC
TRBV29-1	-	TRBJ1-4	-	CSVEGANEKLFF	TGCAGCGTCGAGGGAGCTAATGAAAAACTGTTTTTT
TRBV30	-	TRBJ2-1	TRBD1	CAWSTRDRGISSYNEQFF	TGTGCCTGGAGTACCCGGGACAGGGGCATCAGCTCCTACAATGAGCAGTTCTTC
TRBV5-1	-	TRBJ2-7	-	CASSGLYSGLTYEQYF	TGCGCCAGCAGCGGGTTATACAGTGGATTAACCTACGAGCAGTACTTC
TRBV5-1	-	TRBJ2-1	TRBD2	CASSLRTSGGAWWNEQFF	TGCGCCAGCAGCTTACGGACTAGCGGGGGGGCCTGGTGGAATGAGCAGTTCTTC
TRBV5-1	-	TRBJ2-2	TRBD1	CASSSAQGAAGELFF	TGCGCCAGCAGCTCCGCGCAGGGGGCTGCCGGGGAGCTGTTTTTT
TRBV4-1	-	TRBJ2-2	-	CASSHLGQRPGELFF	TGCGCCAGCAGCCATCTAGGACAGCGACCGGGGGAGCTGTTTTTT
TRBV18	once	TRBJ1-4	-	CASSPQILQGGNEKLFF	TGTGCCAGCTCACCGCAAATACTTCAGGGAGGTAATGAAAAACTGTTTTTT
TRBV6-2/TRBV6-3	-	TRBJ2-4	-	CASSYQRPVVKNIQYF	TGTGCCAGCAGTTACCAGCGACCGGTAGTCAAAAACATTCAGTACTTC
TRBV30	-	TRBJ1-2	TRBD1	CAWRSDREHYTF	TGTGCCTGGAGATCGGACAGGGAACACTACACCTTC